A selection of T cell receptor beta chains follows, all from one sample in a study of long-term antiretroviral therapy in people with HIV. Here immunoSEQ multiplex PCR was the method, and the copy in TCRdb shows in-frame clones only, minus some. The top ten clones hold 6.2% of a sample with 30,000 or so clones, about four fifths of them seen once. The starting material was unsorted PBMCs, obtained 0.4 years after starting antiretroviral therapy. These receptors were taken from a man aged 18 to 29 with HIV. CDR3s include the opening cysteine and the closing phenylalanine or tryptophan. Fields, in order: J gene, V gene, D gene, clone size, CDR3 protein, CDR3 DNA. D genes are given only for firm matches. Clone size is shown for a subset of rows, as once, few, many or a class of expanded clone.

>TRBJ1-3|TRBV11-2|-|-
CASSLRGNTIYF
TGTGCCAGCAGCTTACGGGGAAACACCATATATTTT
>TRBJ2-1|TRBV6-5|-|-
CASSYSDPFNEQFF
TGTGCCAGCAGTTATTCGGACCCATTCAATGAGCAGTTCTTC
>TRBJ2-1|TRBV7-8|TRBD2|-
CASSLSGSPHEQFF
TGTGCCAGCAGCTTGAGCGGGAGCCCCCATGAGCAGTTCTTC
>TRBJ1-5|TRBV28|-|-
CASQSRRGGARYSNQPQHF
TGTGCCAGCCAATCTCGAAGGGGCGGGGCGAGATATAGCAATCAGCCCCAGCATTTT
>TRBJ2-6|TRBV19|-|few
CASSSSGANVLTF
TGTGCCAGTAGTAGTTCTGGGGCCAACGTCCTGACTTTC
>TRBJ2-3|TRBV5-1|-|few
CASSTVQGTDTQYF
TGCGCCAGCAGCACCGTTCAGGGCACAGATACGCAGTATTTT
>TRBJ1-1|TRBV28|-|-
CASSFPHRRGAEAFF
TGTGCCAGCAGTTTCCCACACAGGAGGGGCGCTGAAGCTTTCTTT
>TRBJ2-7|TRBV5-4|-|-
CASSYGQTYEQYF
TGTGCCAGCAGCTACGGACAGACCTACGAGCAGTACTTC
>TRBJ1-4|TRBV5-1|-|-
CASSMSGTRDEKLFF
TGCGCCAGCAGCATGTCCGGGACAAGGGATGAAAAACTGTTTTTT
>TRBJ2-7|TRBV14|-|-
CASSVGTGSYEQYF
TGTGCCAGCAGCGTGGGGACTGGCTCCTACGAGCAGTACTTC
>TRBJ1-2|TRBV19|-|-
CASRKDSHYGYTF
TGTGCCAGTAGGAAGGACAGCCACTATGGCTACACCTTC
>TRBJ1-4|TRBV27|-|-
CASSPRDPGSTNEKLFF
TGTGCCAGCAGTCCCCGGGACCCGGGGTCAACTAATGAAAAACTGTTTTTT
>TRBJ2-1|TRBV7-9|TRBD2|-
CASSLEASGRGFYNEQFF
TGTGCCAGCAGCTTAGAAGCTAGCGGGAGAGGGTTCTACAATGAGCAGTTCTTC
>TRBJ2-1|TRBV6-1|TRBD1|-
CASKTGTGAYNEQFF
TGTGCCAGCAAAACCGGGACAGGGGCCTACAATGAGCAGTTCTTC
>TRBJ2-5|TRBV18|-|-
CASSPFTQQETQYF
TGTGCCAGCTCACCGTTCACACAGCAAGAGACCCAGTACTTC
>TRBJ1-1|TRBV7-9|-|-
CASSPRQFGLSTEAFF
TGTGCCAGCAGCCCACGCCAATTTGGGTTGAGCACTGAAGCTTTCTTT
>TRBJ2-7|TRBV29-1|-|-
CSVESRSYEQYF
TGCAGCGTTGAAAGCAGGTCCTACGAGCAGTACTTC
>TRBJ2-1|TRBV19|TRBD2|-
CASSIGAGGEQFF
TGTGCCAGTAGTATAGGGGCCGGGGGGGAGCAGTTCTTC
>TRBJ2-7|TRBV14|-|few
CASSPAGIEQYF
TGTGCCAGCAGCCCAGCAGGCATCGAGCAGTACTTC
>TRBJ1-5|TRBV4-1|TRBD1|-
CASSPLRGRFQEPQHF
TGCGCCAGCAGCCCCCTCAGGGGGCGCTTTCAGGAGCCCCAGCATTTT
>TRBJ2-7|TRBV9|-|-
CASSVSPSAEQYF
TGTGCCAGCAGCGTAAGTCCGTCAGCCGAGCAGTACTTC
>TRBJ2-7|TRBV28|TRBD1|once
CASSPGQGVYEQYF
TGTGCCAGCAGCCCGGGACAGGGGGTCTACGAGCAGTACTTC
>TRBJ2-3|TRBV29-1|TRBD2|-
CSVDEQRELYF
TGCAGCGTTGACGAACAGCGGGAGCTGTATTTT
>TRBJ2-1|TRBV19|TRBD1|-
CASSPVRLGTGVDEQFF
TGTGCCAGTAGTCCGGTCCGTTTGGGGACAGGGGTCGATGAGCAGTTCTTC
>TRBJ1-1|TRBV29-1|-|medium-sized
CSGQRGGNTEAFF
TGCAGCGGACAACGGGGGGGAAACACTGAAGCTTTCTTT
>TRBJ1-5|TRBV6-6|-|once
CASSARTVPNQPQHF
TGTGCCAGCAGTGCCAGGACAGTACCCAATCAGCCCCAGCATTTT
>TRBJ2-3|TRBV5-1|TRBD2|-
CASSWAGGTTAQYF
TGCGCCAGCAGCTGGGCGGGAGGGACGACCGCGCAGTATTTT
>TRBJ2-1|TRBV5-6|TRBD2|-
CASIHTSGTYNEQFF
TGTGCCAGCATCCACACTAGCGGGACCTACAATGAGCAGTTCTTC
>TRBJ2-3|TRBV7-6|-|-
CASSPPSASFVSTDTQYF
TGTGCCAGCAGCCCACCATCCGCTAGCTTTGTTAGCACAGATACGCAGTATTTT